This note documents a single TCR beta chain sequence. No antigen is known for it. The CDR3 extends over 14 amino acids. With 0 bases clipped from V and 4 bases from J, the junction kept 0 bases outside the gene matches. From germline, CDR1 is MRHNA and CDR2 SNTAGT. Only in-frame clones appear in the TCRdb table, and some are missing; sequencing was by immunoSEQ multiplex PCR. The sample holds around 230,000 clones, 75% to 90% seen once. The data originate from a study of cytomegalovirus exposure and HLA in healthy donors. Study-wide points: Cytomegalovirus-associated status was assigned to about 180 TCR beta chains. Rare sequences made up most TCRs, while some public TCRs were found in many donors. In a later analysis, first-cohort TCR clusters were found to tend to co-occur in the approximately 120 validation repertoires. A few chains linked to CMV were shown in vitro to be specific for CMV antigens.

The specimen sequenced was PBMCs. This chain joins TRBV6-4 and TRBJ2-3; 8 nucleotides agree with TRBD1. This sequence originates from a woman younger than 45 in good health and CMV-seropositive. The CDR3 bases are TGTGCCAGCAGTGACTCACAGGGGGCAGATACGCAGTATTTT. It specifies CASSDSQGADTQYF.